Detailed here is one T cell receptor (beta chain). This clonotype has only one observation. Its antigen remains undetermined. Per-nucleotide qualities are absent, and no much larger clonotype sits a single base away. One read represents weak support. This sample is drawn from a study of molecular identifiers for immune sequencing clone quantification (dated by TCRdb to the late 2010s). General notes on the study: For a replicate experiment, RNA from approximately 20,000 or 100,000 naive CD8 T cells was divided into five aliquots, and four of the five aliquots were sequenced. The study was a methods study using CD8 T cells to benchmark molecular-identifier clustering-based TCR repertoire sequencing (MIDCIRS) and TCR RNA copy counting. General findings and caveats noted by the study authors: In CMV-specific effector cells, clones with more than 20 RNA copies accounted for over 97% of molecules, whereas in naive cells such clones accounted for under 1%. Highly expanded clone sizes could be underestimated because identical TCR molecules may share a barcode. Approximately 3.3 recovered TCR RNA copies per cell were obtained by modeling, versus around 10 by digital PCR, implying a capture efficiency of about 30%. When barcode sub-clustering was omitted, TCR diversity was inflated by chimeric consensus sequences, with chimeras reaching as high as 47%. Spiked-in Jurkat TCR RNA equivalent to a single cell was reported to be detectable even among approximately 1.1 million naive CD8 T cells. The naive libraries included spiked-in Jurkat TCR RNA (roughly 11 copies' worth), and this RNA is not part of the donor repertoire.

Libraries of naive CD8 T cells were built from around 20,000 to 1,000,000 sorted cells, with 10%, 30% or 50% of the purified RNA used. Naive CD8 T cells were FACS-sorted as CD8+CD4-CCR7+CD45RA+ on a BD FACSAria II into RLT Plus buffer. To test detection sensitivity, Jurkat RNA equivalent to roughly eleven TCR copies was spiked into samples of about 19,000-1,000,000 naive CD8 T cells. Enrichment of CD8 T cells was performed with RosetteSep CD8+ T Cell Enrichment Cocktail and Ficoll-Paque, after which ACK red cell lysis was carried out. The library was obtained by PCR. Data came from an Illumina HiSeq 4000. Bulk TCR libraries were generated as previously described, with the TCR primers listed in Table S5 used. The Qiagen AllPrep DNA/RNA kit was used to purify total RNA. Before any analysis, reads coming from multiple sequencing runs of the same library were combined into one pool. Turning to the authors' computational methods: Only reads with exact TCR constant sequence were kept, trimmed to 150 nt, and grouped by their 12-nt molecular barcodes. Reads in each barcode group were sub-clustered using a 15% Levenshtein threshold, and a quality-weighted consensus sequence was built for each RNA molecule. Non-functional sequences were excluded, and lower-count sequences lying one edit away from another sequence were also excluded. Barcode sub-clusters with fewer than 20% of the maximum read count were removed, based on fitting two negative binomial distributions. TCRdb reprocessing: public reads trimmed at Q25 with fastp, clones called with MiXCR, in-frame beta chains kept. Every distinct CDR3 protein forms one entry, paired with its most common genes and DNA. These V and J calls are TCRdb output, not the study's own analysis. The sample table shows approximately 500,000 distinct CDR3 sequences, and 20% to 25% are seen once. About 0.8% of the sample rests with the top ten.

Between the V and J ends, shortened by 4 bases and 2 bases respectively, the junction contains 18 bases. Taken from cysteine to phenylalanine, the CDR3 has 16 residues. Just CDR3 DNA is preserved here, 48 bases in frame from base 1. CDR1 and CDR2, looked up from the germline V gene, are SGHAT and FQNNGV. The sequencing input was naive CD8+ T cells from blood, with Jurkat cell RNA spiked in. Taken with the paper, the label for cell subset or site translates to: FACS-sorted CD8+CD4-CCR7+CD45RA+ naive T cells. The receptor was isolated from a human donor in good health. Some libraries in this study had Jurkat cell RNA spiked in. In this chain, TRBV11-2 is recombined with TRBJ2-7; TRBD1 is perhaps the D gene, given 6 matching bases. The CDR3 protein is CASSSGRDTLAYEQYF. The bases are TGTGCCAGCAGCTCCGGCCGGGACACGCTCGCCTACGAGCAGTACTTC.